This TCR beta chain originates from a study of regulatory T cells in long-lasting Graves disease. Regarding the study as a whole: New patients shared some 890 public clonotypes, fewer than the roughly 2,500 shared by persistent patients.

Noted time point: newly diagnosed GD, antithyroid drugs for less than 3 months. Isolated PBMC RNA provided the starting material for the TCR library. Arm-PCR of CDR3 regions and iRepertoire HTBI primers were used to build TCR beta libraries. Using its own MiXCR run on the multiplex PCR reads, TCRdb lists one record per CDR3 protein. The sample holds about 560,000 distinct CDR3 sequences, about 16% seen once. The V gene's germline CDR1 is SEHNR and CDR2 FQNEAQ (reference sequence). CDR3 length: 14 amino acids. V was clipped by 4 bases and J by 7 bases; unmatched bases: 9. This clonotype was recorded many times. The antigen is not known. The data also belong to a second study, concerning T cells in Graves' hyperthyroidism and ophthalmopathy. From that second work: Most thyroid clonotypes expanded above 0.001 appeared in blood too.

This clonotype originated in a man between 18 and 35 years old with Graves disease. The chain joins TRBV7-9 to TRBJ2-5; 7 bases agree with TRBD1. Sequencing was performed on peripheral blood mononuclear cells (PBMCs), taken at new diagnosis, from a patient treated with antithyroid drugs. CDR3 amino acids: CASSSWTGDPTQYF. The CDR3 bases are TGTGCCAGCAGCTCCTGGACAGGCGACCCGACCCAGTACTTC.